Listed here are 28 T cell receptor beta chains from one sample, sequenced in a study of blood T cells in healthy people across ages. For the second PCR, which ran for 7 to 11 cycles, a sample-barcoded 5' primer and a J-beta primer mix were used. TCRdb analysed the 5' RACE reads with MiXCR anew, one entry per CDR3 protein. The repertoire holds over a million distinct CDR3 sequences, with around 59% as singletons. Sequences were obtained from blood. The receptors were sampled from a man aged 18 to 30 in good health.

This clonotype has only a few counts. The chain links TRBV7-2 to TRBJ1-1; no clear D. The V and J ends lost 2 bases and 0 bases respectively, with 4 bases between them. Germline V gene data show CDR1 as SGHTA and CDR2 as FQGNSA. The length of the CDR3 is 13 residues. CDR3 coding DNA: TGTGCCAGCAGCTTACAGATGAACACTGAAGCTTTCTTT. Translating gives CASSLQMNTEAFF.

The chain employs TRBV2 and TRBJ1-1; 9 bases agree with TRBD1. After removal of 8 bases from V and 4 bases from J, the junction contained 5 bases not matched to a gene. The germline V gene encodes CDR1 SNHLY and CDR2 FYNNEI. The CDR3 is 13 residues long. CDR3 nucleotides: TGTGCCAGCCCGGGACAGGGCGGCACTGAAGCTTTCTTT. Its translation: CASPGQGGTEAFF.

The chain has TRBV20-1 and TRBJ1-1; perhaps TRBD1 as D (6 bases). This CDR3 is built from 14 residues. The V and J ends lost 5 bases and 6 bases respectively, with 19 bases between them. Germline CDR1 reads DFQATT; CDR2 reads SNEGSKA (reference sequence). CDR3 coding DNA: TGCAGTGCTTCACCAGGGGAAGGAGTTGCTGAAGCTTTCTTT. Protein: CSASPGEGVAEAFF.

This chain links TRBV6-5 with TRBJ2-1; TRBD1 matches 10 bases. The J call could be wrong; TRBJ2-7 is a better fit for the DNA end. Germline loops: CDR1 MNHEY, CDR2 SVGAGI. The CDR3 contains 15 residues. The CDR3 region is CASSYLDRGDYEQYF. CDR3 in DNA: TGTGCCAGCAGTTACCTGGACAGGGGGGACTACGAGCAGTACTTC.

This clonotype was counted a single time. Written as DNA, the CDR3 is TGCAGTGTCATCCAGGGCTACTCCACCGGCTACACCTTC. Translation: CSVIQGYSTGYTF. V usage is TRBV20-1 and J usage is TRBJ1-2, with TRBD1 as a possible D gene (5 bases). This CDR3 has 13 amino acids. The V gene lost 7 bases and the J gene lost 8 bases, with 20 bases spanning the gap. Germline CDR1 reads DFQATT; CDR2 reads SNEGSKA (reference sequence).

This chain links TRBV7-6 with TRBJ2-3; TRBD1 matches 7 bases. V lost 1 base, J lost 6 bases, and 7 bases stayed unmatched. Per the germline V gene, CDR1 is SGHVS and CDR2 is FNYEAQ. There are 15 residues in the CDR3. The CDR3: CASSLEGALGDTQYF. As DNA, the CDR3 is TGTGCCAGCAGCTTAGAGGGGGCGCTGGGCGATACGCAGTATTTT.

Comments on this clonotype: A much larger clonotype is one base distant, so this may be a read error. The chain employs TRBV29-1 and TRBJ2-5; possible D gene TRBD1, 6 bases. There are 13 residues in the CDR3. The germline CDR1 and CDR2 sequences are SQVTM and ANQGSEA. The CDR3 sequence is CSVDGTLEEIQYF. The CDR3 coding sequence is TGCAGCGTTGACGGGACATTGGAAGAGATCCAGTACTTC. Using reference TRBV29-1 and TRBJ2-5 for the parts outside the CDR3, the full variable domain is SAVISQKPSRDICQRGTSLTIQCQVDSQVTMMFWYRQQPGQSLTLIATANQGSEATYESGFVIDKFPISRPNLTFSTLTVSNMSPEDSSIYLCSVDGTLEEIQYFGPGTRLLVL.

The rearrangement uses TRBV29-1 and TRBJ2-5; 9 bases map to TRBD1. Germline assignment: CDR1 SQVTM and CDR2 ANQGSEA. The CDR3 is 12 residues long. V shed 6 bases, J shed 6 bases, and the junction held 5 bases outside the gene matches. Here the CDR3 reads CSVMGQGQTQYF. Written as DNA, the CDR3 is TGCAGCGTGATGGGACAGGGACAGACCCAGTACTTC.

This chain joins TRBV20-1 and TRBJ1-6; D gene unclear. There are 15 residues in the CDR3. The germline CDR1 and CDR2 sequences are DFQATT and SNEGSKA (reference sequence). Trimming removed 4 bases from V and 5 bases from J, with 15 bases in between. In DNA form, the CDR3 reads TGCAGTGCTATTTTCGGCAGGCTGAATAATTCACCCCTCCACTTT. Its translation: CSAIFGRLNNSPLHF.

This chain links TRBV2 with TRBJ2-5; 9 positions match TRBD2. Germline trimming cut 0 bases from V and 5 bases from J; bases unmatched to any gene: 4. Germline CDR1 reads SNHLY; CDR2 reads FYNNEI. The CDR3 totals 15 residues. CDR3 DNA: TGTGCCAGCAGTGAAGCTAGCGGGAGTTATGAGACCCAGTACTTC. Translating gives CASSEASGSYETQYF.

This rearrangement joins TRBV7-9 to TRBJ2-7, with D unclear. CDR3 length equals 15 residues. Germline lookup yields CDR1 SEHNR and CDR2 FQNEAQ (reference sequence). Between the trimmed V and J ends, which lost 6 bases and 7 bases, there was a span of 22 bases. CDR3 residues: CASSLLVGSVGEQYF. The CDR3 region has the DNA TGTGCCAGCAGTCTTCTTGTGGGTTCCGTCGGTGAGCAGTACTTC.

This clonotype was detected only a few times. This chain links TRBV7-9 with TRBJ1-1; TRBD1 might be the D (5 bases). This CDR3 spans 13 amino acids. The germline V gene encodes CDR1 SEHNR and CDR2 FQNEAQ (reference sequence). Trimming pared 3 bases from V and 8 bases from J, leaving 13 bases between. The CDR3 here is CASSLGRAGEAFF. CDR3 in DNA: TGTGCCAGCAGCTTGGGCAGGGCTGGGGAAGCTTTCTTT.

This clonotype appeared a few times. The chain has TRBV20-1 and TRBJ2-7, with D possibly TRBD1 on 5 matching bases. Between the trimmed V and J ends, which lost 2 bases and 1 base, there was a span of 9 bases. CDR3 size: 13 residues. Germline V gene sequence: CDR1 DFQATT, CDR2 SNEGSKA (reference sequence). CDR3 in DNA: TGCAGTGCTAGATTGTCAGGGTCCTACGAGCAGTACTTC. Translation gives CSARLSGSYEQYF.

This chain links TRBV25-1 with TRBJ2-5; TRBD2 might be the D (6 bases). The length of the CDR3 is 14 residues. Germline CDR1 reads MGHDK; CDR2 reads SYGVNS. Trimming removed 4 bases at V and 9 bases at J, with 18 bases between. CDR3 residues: CASSAVQAGGAQYF. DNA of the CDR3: TGTGCCAGCAGTGCTGTCCAGGCCGGAGGGGCCCAGTACTTC.

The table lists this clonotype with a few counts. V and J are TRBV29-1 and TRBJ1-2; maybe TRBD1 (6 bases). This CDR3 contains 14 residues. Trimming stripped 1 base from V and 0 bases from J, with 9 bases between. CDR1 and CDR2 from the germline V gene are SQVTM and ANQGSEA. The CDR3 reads CSVEGTEANYGYTF. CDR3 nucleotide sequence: TGCAGCGTTGAAGGGACAGAAGCTAACTATGGCTACACCTTC.

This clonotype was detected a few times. The CDR3 loop is CASSPGRFFYEQYF. The CDR3 nucleotides read TGTGCCAGCAGCCCAGGACGGTTTTTTTACGAGCAGTACTTC. The rearrangement joins TRBV9 to TRBJ2-4; D ambiguous. The end of the DNA aligns better with TRBJ2-7, so the J call may be wrong. This CDR3 is built from 14 residues. Per germline, CDR1 SGDLS and CDR2 YYNGEE.

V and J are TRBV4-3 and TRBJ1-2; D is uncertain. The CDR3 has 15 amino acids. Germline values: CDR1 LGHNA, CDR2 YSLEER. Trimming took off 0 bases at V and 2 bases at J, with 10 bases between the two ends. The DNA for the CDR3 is TGCGCCAGCAGCCAAGATGAGGGAAGGAACTATGGCTACACCTTC. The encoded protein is CASSQDEGRNYGYTF.

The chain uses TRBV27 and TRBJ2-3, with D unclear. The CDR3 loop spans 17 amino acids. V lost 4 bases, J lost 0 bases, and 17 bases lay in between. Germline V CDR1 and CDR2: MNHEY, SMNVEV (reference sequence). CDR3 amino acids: CASSSLRWYTSTDTQYF. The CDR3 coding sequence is TGTGCCAGCAGTTCTCTCCGGTGGTACACTAGCACAGATACGCAGTATTTT.

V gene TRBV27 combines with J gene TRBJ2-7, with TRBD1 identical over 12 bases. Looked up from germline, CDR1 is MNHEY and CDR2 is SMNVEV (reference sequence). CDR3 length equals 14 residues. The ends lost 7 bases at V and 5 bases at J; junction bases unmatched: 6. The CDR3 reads CASNIGTGGNEQYF. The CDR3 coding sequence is TGTGCCAGCAATATCGGGACAGGGGGCAACGAGCAGTACTTC.

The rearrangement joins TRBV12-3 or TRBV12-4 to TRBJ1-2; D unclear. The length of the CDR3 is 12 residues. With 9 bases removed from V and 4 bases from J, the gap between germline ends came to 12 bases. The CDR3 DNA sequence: TGTGCCAGTGTACGGGGTGCCTATGGCTACACCTTC. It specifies CASVRGAYGYTF.

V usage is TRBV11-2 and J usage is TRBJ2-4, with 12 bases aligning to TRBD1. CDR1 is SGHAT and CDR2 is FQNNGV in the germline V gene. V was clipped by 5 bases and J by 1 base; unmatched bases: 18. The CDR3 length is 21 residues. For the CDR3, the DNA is TGTGCCAGCAGCCACGGCCGATCGGGACAGGGGGCGTATGTTGCCAAAAACATTCAGTACTTC. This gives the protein CASSHGRSGQGAYVAKNIQYF.

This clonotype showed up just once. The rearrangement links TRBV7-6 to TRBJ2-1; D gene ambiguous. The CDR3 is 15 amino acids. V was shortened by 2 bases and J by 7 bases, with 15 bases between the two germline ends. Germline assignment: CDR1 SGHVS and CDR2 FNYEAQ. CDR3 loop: CASSLTESWANEQFF. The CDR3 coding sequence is TGTGCCAGCAGCTTAACCGAATCATGGGCGAATGAGCAGTTCTTC.

This chain's CDR3 is CASSNGVVSYEQYF. CDR3 sequence (DNA): TGTGCCAGCAGCAATGGCGTGGTCTCCTACGAGCAGTACTTC. The chain recombines TRBV21-1 with TRBJ2-7. TRBV21-1 is assigned pseudogene status. The CDR3 loop spans 14 amino acids.

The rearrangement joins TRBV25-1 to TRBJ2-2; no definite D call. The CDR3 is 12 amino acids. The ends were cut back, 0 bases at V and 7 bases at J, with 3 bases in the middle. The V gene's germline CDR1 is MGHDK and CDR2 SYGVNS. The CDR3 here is CASSEYNGELFF. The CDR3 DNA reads TGTGCCAGCAGTGAATATAACGGGGAGCTGTTTTTT.

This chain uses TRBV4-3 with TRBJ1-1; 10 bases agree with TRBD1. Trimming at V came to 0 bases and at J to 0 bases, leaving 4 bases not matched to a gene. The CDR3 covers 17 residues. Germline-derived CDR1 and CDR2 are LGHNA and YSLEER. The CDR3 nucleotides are TGCGCCAGCAGCCAAGACGGACAGGGGGGGATGAACACTGAAGCTTTCTTT. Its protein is CASSQDGQGGMNTEAFF.

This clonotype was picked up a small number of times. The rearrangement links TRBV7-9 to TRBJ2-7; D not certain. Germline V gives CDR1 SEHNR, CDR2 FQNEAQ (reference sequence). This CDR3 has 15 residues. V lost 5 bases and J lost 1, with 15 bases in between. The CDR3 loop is CASSEGATPSYEQYF. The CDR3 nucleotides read TGTGCCAGCAGCGAAGGTGCGACACCGTCCTACGAGCAGTACTTC.

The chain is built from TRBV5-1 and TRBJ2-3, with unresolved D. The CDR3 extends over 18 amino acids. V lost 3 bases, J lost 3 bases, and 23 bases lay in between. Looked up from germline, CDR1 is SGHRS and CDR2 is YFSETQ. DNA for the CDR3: TGCGCCAGCAGCTCACCCCCGGAGAGAAGAGACTCAACAGATACGCAGTATTTT. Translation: CASSSPPERRDSTDTQYF.

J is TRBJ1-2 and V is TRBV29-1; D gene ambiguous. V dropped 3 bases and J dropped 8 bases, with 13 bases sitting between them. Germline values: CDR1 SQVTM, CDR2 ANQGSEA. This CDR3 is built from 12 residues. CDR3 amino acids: CSVEVLLRGYTF. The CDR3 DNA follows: TGCAGCGTTGAGGTACTTCTGAGGGGCTACACCTTC.